This TCR beta chain was documented in a study of T-cell reconstitution after alpha-beta-depleted transplantation in children. Preparing the TCRbeta library involved the use of unique molecular identifiers. Each CDR3 protein gets one entry after TCRdb re-called the PCR reads with MiXCR. The table shows more than 200,000 distinct CDR3 sequences, with about 26% occurring only once. The CDR3 is 14 residues long. The ends were cut back, 6 bases at V and 5 bases at J, with 14 bases in the middle. CDR1 and CDR2 (germline): SGHTA, FQGNSA. This chain joins TRBV7-2 and TRBJ1-5, with D maybe TRBD1 (5 bases). This receptor was obtained from a girl aged 2 to 10 with Fanconi anemia, due to receive a stem cell transplant. Source: PBMCs, taken before TCRalphabeta/CD19-depleted stem cell transplant. CDR3 nucleotides: TGTGCCAGCAGTGAAAGGGGCGGGCATCAGCCCCAGCATTTT. Protein sequence: CASSERGGHQPQHF.